This TCR beta chain appears in the sequencing data of a study of cytomegalovirus exposure and HLA in healthy donors. Study-wide results and caveats: Reports indicate that TCR beta sequences accurately predicted the HLA-A and HLA-B alleles of most subjects. In the analysis, some V segments, TRBV6-2 and TRBV6-3 included, were excluded as indistinguishable.

Amplification used 60 Vbeta primers and 13 Jbeta primers. Clones were sequenced by immunoSEQ multiplex PCR, and TCRdb holds only the in-frame ones, with some missing. The data contain fewer than 200,000 clones, approximately 80% of them singletons. CDR3 length: 15 residues. From germline, CDR1 is SSHAT and CDR2 FNYEAQ (reference sequence). Worth noting for this clone: Its antigen is not known. One end of the junction varies from germline; a read error may be responsible.

The chain couples TRBV7-7 to TRBJ2-1, with 13 bases identical to TRBD2. Sequenced input: PBMCs. The receptor comes from a woman under 30 in good health and CMV-seronegative. The CDR3 is CASSFGTSGINEQFF. CDR3 DNA: TGTGCTAGCAGCTTCGGGACTAGCGGGATCAATGAGCAGTTCTTC.